Listed below are T cell receptor beta chains from one sample, sequenced in a study of blood T cell repertoires in COVID-19. Assay: immunoSEQ multiplex PCR; the TCRdb copy retains only in-frame clones and omits some. The repertoire includes 300,000 to 500,000 clones, approximately 91% of them detected once, and more than 2% sits in the top ten. Sequencing used PBMCs or T cells enriched from blood (not recorded which). The receptors derive from a woman aged 40 to 50 with acute COVID-19. The CDR3 runs from the conserved cysteine through the conserved F or W. A D gene is named only where the DNA matches it firmly. Rows give clone size only sometimes, using once, few, many, or a class for an expanded clone.

-	-	TRBV9	TRBJ1-1	CASSAQVNMNTEAFF	TGTGCCAGTAGCGCACAGGTAAACATGAACACTGAAGCTTTCTTT
TRBD1	-	TRBV27	TRBJ2-7	CASSLTGNGAYEQYF	TGTGCCAGCAGTTTGACAGGGAATGGGGCCTACGAGCAGTACTTC
-	-	TRBV23-1	TRBJ1-1	CASGNRVGTEAFF	TGCGCCAGCGGTAACAGGGTGGGCACTGAAGCTTTCTTT
-	-	TRBV30	TRBJ1-1	CALDEGTEAFF	TGTGCCTTGGACGAGGGCACTGAAGCTTTCTTT
-	-	TRBV6-1	TRBJ1-2	CASSESGGIYGYTF	TGTGCCAGCAGTGAAAGTGGGGGCATCTATGGCTACACCTTC
-	-	TRBV15	TRBJ2-2	CATGRRGELFF	TGTGCCACCGGGCGTCGAGGGGAGCTGTTTTTT
-	-	TRBV2	TRBJ2-2	CASRELPGLMGGGGELFF	TGTGCCAGCAGAGAACTACCGGGGCTCATGGGAGGGGGCGGGGAGCTGTTTTTT
TRBD1	-	TRBV7-6	TRBJ2-1	CASSPGQGPYNEQFF	TGTGCCAGCAGCCCCGGACAGGGGCCCTACAATGAGCAGTTCTTC
-	-	TRBV30	TRBJ2-3	CAWTSRGPTDTQYF	TGTGCCTGGACTTCCCGCGGGCCCACAGATACGCAGTATTTT
TRBD1	-	TRBV2	TRBJ2-3	CASSQTGLGPDTQYF	TGTGCCAGCAGTCAGACAGGGCTCGGCCCAGATACGCAGTATTTT
TRBD1	-	TRBV25-1	TRBJ2-2	CASSSRTGGNTGELFF	TGTGCCAGCAGTTCTCGGACAGGGGGCAACACCGGGGAGCTGTTTTTT
TRBD1	-	TRBV5-1	TRBJ2-4	CASSPGTGGAYIQYF	TGCGCCAGCAGCCCTGGGACAGGGGGCGCTTACATTCAGTACTTC
TRBD2	-	TRBV2	TRBJ2-3	CASSGGGTSVDTQYF	TGTGCCAGCTCCGGGGGAGGGACTTCAGTAGATACGCAGTATTTT
TRBD1	-	TRBV30	TRBJ1-1	CAWRFMARGWTEAFF	TGTGCCTGGAGATTTATGGCCAGGGGGTGGACTGAAGCTTTCTTT
TRBD2	-	TRBV7-9	TRBJ2-3	CASSQGTTSGGPKDTQYF	TGTGCCAGCAGCCAAGGGACTACTAGCGGGGGGCCTAAAGATACGCAGTATTTT
-	-	TRBV5-1	TRBJ1-5	CASSLGGVSNQPQHF	TGCGCCAGCAGCTTAGGGGGGGTGAGCAATCAGCCCCAGCATTTT
-	-	TRBV5-6	TRBJ1-2	CASSLAFAIPEGYTF	TGTGCCAGCAGCTTGGCCTTTGCAATTCCGGAGGGCTACACCTTC
TRBD2	-	TRBV20-1	TRBJ2-5	CSASPSGGAETQYF	TGCAGTGCTAGTCCTAGCGGGGGGGCGGAGACCCAGTACTTC
-	-	TRBV29-1	TRBJ1-2	CSVGQGGGYTF	TGCAGCGTTGGCCAGGGCGGAGGCTACACCTTC
-	-	TRBV9	TRBJ1-4	CASSADIGQGEKLFF	TGTGCCAGCAGTGCCGACATCGGGCAGGGTGAAAAACTGTTTTTT
-	-	TRBV13	TRBJ2-3	CASSLLGRSTDTQYF	TGTGCCAGCAGCTTGTTGGGCAGGAGCACAGATACGCAGTATTTT
-	many	TRBV25-1	TRBJ1-4	CASIGTYNEKLFF	TGTGCCAGCATTGGGACTTATAATGAAAAACTGTTTTTT
-	-	TRBV27	TRBJ1-2	CASSLSFGYGYTF	TGTGCCAGCAGTTTATCTTTCGGCTATGGCTACACCTTC
-	-	TRBV5-6	TRBJ1-1	CASTFLSTGNTEAFF	TGTGCCAGCACTTTCCTATCCACTGGGAACACTGAAGCTTTCTTT
-	-	TRBV29-1	TRBJ2-7	CSGKTGEIEQYF	TGCAGCGGTAAGACTGGGGAGATCGAGCAGTACTTC
-	-	TRBV6-6	TRBJ2-3	CASSASGDRDTQYF	TGTGCCAGCAGTGCCAGTGGAGACAGGGATACGCAGTATTTT
-	-	TRBV6-1	TRBJ2-1	CASSGLGGSSYNEQFF	TGTGCCAGCAGTGGATTAGGGGGTAGCTCCTACAATGAGCAGTTCTTC
-	-	TRBV14	TRBJ1-6	CASSQVRGTSPLHF	TGTGCCAGCAGCCAAGTACGGGGGACTTCACCCCTCCACTTT
TRBD1	-	TRBV7-9	TRBJ1-3	CASTQGEGNTIYF	TGTGCCAGCACACAGGGGGAAGGAAACACCATATATTTT
-	-	TRBV6-5	TRBJ2-7	CASSLTGRRYEQYF	TGTGCCAGCAGCCTTACAGGGCGACGCTACGAGCAGTACTTC
-	-	TRBV10-3	TRBJ1-1	CAISESGGEVEAFF	TGTGCCATCAGTGAGTCAGGAGGGGAAGTTGAAGCTTTCTTT
-	-	TRBV30	TRBJ2-7	CAWSVVRSHEQYF	TGTGCCTGGAGTGTAGTGCGTAGCCACGAGCAGTACTTC
-	-	TRBV3-1/TRBV3-2	TRBJ1-1	CASSARDFNTEAFF	TGTGCCAGCAGCGCTCGGGACTTTAACACTGAAGCTTTCTTT
TRBD2	-	TRBV6-5	TRBJ2-1	CASRKRGGVVYEQFF	TGTGCCAGCAGAAAGCGGGGGGGCGTAGTCTATGAGCAGTTCTTC
-	-	TRBV6-5	TRBJ1-2	CASNKGRAYGYTF	TGTGCCAGCAATAAGGGGCGCGCCTATGGCTACACCTTC
-	-	TRBV6-5	TRBJ1-4	CASSYVGAHEKLFF	TGTGCCAGCAGTTACGTGGGGGCGCATGAAAAACTGTTTTTT
-	-	TRBV27	TRBJ1-1	CASSLQGFSTEAFF	TGTGCCAGCAGTTTACAGGGTTTTTCCACTGAAGCTTTCTTT
-	-	TRBV11-2	TRBJ1-4	CASSEVGRGEEKLFF	TGTGCCAGCAGCGAAGTGGGGAGGGGAGAAGAAAAACTGTTTTTT
-	-	TRBV9	TRBJ1-2	CASSERDSYGYTF	TGTGCCAGCAGCGAGAGAGACAGTTATGGCTACACCTTC
-	-	TRBV6-5	TRBJ2-3	CASRLREGGRDTQYF	TGTGCCAGCAGGCTCAGGGAGGGGGGAAGGGATACGCAGTATTTT
-	-	TRBV23-1	TRBJ1-2	CASSHARGTLPLWGYTF	TGCGCCAGCAGTCATGCTCGGGGGACCCTCCCCCTTTGGGGCTACACCTTC
-	-	TRBV29-1	TRBJ1-2	CSVEGSYGYTF	TGCAGCGTTGAGGGCAGCTATGGCTACACCTTC
TRBD1	-	TRBV18	TRBJ1-4	CASSPQGAQSEKLFF	TGTGCCAGCTCCCCGCAGGGGGCGCAGAGTGAAAAACTGTTTTTT
TRBD1	-	TRBV6-5	TRBJ1-1	CASSPRTGVNTEAFF	TGTGCCAGCAGCCCAAGGACAGGGGTGAACACTGAAGCTTTCTTT
-	-	TRBV9	TRBJ1-2	CASSVPGSVLNGYTF	TGTGCCAGCAGCGTACCAGGGTCGGTTTTAAATGGCTACACCTTC
-	-	TRBV10-3	TRBJ2-1	CAISESARGNEQFF	TGTGCCATCAGTGAGTCTGCCCGGGGCAATGAGCAGTTCTTC